This T cell receptor beta chain was obtained from a study of monozygotic twins with inflammatory bowel disease. Germline CDR1 reads SEHNR; CDR2 reads FQNEAQ (reference sequence). The CDR3 is 16 amino acids. Following a re-call of the 5' RACE reads, TCRdb has one entry per CDR3 protein and lacks DNA. This specimen shows 200,000 to 250,000 distinct CDR3 sequences; the ten leading clones hold 7.5% to 8%. Sequencing used blood. V is TRBV7-9 and J is TRBJ1-1; no DNA is available, so the TRBD1 call from TCRdb remains unchecked. The receptor's source is a human donor with ulcerative colitis or Crohn's disease, or a healthy co-twin of an affected twin (not recorded which). CDR3 amino acids: CASSPQPGQKNTEAFF. The entire variable domain, with the rest obtained from reference TRBV7-9 and TRBJ1-1, is as follows: DTGVSQNPRHKITKRGQNVTFRCDPISEHNRLYWYRQTLGQGPEFLTYFQNEAQLEKSRLLSDRFSAERPKGSFSTLEIQRTEQGDSAMYLCASSPQPGQKNTEAFFGQGTRLTVV.